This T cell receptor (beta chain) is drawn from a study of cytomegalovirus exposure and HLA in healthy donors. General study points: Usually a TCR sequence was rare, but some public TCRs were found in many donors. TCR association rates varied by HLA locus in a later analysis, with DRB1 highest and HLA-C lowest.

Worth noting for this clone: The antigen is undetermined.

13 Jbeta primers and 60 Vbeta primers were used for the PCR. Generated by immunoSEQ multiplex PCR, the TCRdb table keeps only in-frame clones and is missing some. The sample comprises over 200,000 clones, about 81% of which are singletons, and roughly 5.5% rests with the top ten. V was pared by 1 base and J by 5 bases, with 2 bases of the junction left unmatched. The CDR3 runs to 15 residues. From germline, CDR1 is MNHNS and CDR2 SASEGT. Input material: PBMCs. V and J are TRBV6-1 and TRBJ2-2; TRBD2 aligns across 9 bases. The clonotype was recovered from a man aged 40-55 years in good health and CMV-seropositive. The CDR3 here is CASSEGRGGTGELFF. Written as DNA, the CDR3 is TGTGCCAGCAGTGAAGGGCGGGGGGGGACCGGGGAGCTGTTTTTT.